Listed here is a single T cell receptor (beta chain). Its antigen is undetermined. This sample stems from a study of early T cells in non-severe SARS-CoV-2 infection. Study context: Bulk RNA taken from unsorted whole blood was sequenced, leaving chains unpaired. Overall study results and limits: Comparison of clonotypes with VDJdb favored anti-spike CD8 responses while missing private and CD4 specificities.

The protocol attached unique molecular identifiers to individual cDNA molecules. TCRdb used MiXCR to reprocess the 5' RACE reads, holding one entry per CDR3 protein. The sample yields 85,000 to 100,000 distinct CDR3 sequences, over 10% seen once. V gave up 6 bases and J gave up 3 bases, with 16 bases separating them. The CDR3 loop spans 15 amino acids. Germline V gives CDR1 SGHAT, CDR2 FQNNGV. This TCR was sampled from an adult who was a healthcare worker with PCR-confirmed SARS-CoV-2 infection or an uninfected control (not recorded which). Material for sequencing was whole blood. The rearrangement links TRBV11-2 to TRBJ2-3; D is possibly TRBD2 (7 bases). Written as DNA, the CDR3 is TGTGCCAGCAGTTTTCGGGGGGCCGGGACAGATACGCAGTATTTT. This translates into CASSFRGAGTDTQYF. Drawing the rest from reference TRBV11-2 and TRBJ2-3, the complete variable domain is EAGVAQSPRYKIIEKRQSVAFWCNPISGHATLYWYQQILGQGPKLLIQFQNNGVVDDSQLPKDRFSAERLKGVDSTLKIQPAKLEDSAVYLCASSFRGAGTDTQYFGPGTRLTVL.